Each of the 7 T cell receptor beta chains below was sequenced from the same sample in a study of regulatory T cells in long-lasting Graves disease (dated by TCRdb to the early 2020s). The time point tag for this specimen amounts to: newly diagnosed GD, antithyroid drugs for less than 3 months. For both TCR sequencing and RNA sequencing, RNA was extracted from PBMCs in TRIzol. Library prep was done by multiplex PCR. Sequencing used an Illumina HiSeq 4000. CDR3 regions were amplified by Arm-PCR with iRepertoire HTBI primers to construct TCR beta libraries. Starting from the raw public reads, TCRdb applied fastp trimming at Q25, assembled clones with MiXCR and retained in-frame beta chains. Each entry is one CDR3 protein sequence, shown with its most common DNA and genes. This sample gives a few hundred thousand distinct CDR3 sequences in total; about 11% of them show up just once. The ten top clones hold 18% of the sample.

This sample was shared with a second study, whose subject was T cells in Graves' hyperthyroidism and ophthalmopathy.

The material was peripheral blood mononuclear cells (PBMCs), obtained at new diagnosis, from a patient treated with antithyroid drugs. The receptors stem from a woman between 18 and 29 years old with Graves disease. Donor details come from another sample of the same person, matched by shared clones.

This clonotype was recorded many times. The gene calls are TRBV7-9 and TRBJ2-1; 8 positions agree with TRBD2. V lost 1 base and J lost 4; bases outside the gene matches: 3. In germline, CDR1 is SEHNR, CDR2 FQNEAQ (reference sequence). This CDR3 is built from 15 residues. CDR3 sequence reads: CASSLGLAKYNEQFF. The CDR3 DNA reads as TGTGCCAGCAGCTTAGGACTAGCGAAATACAATGAGCAGTTCTTC. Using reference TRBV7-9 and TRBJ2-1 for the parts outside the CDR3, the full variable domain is DTGVSQNPRHKITKRGQNVTFRCDPISEHNRLYWYRQTLGQGPEFLTYFQNEAQLEKSRLLSDRFSAERPKGSFSTLEIQRTEQGDSAMYLCASSLGLAKYNEQFFGPGTRLTVL.

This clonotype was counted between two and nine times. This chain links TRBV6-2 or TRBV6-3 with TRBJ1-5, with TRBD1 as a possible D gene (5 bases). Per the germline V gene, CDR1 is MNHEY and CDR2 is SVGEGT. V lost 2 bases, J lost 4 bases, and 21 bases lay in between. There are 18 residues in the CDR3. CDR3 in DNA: TGTGCCAGCAGTTACGTTAGGCAGTTCCAGAGGGGAAATCAGCCCCAGCATTTT. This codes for CASSYVRQFQRGNQPQHF.

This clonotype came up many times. The CDR3 region is CASSLGVGTPNEQFF. CDR3 nucleotides: TGCGCCAGCAGCTTGGGCGTAGGGACGCCCAATGAGCAGTTCTTC. The V gene is TRBV5-1, the J gene TRBJ2-1, with D possibly being TRBD1 or TRBD2 (5 bases each). The CDR3 totals 15 residues. Trimming pared 0 bases from V and 6 bases from J, leaving 13 bases between. Germline CDR1 is SGHRS and CDR2 is YFSETQ.

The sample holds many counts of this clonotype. CDR3 nucleotides: TGTGCCAGCAGTGGAGACCCCCGGGTTTCCTACGAGCAGTACGTC. It specifies CASSGDPRVSYEQYV. The chain recombines TRBV6-1 with TRBJ2-7; D unclear. V lost 4 bases to trimming and J lost 1 base, with 14 bases between them. The CDR3 loop spans 15 amino acids. CDR1 and CDR2 (germline): MNHNS, SASEGT.

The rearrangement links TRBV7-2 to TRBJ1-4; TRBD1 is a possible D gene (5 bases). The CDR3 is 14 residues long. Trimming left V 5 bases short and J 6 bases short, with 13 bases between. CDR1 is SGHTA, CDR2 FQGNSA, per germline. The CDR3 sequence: CASSQGLGHEKLFF. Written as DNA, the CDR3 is TGTGCCAGCAGCCAGGGTCTGGGACATGAAAAACTGTTTTTT.

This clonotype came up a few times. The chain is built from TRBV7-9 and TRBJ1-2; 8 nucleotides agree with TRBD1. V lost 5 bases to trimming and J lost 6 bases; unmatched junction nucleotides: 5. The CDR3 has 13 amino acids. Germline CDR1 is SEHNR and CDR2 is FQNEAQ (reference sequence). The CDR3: CASSAPGQDGYTF. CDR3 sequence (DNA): TGTGCCAGCAGCGCACCGGGACAGGATGGCTACACCTTC.

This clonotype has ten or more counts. The DNA for the CDR3 is TGCAGTGCTAGGTTGGGGACTAGCGAGCATGAGCAGTTCTTC. It encodes CSARLGTSEHEQFF. The rearrangement links TRBV20-1 to TRBJ2-1; 10 bases align to TRBD2. This CDR3 has 14 residues. The J segment lost 8 bases and the V segment lost 3 bases, leaving 7 bases of the junction unmatched. The germline gives CDR1 DFQATT, CDR2 SNEGSKA (reference sequence).